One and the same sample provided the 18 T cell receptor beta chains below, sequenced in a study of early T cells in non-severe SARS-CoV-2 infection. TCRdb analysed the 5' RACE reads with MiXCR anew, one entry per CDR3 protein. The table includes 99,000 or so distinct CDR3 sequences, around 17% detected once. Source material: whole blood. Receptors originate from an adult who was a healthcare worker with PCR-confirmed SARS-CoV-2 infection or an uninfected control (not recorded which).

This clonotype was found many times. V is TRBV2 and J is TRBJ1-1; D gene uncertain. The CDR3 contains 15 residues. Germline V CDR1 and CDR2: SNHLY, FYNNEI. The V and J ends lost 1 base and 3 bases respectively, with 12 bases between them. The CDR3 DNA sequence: TGTGCCAGCAGTGAAGAGAGGACTTGGGACACTGAAGCTTTCTTT. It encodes CASSEERTWDTEAFF. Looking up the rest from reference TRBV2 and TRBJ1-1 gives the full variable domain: EPEVTQTPSHQVTQMGQEVILRCVPISNHLYFYWYRQILGQKVEFLVSFYNNEISEKSEIFDDQFSVERPDGSNFTLKIRSTKLEDSAMYFCASSEERTWDTEAFFGQGTRLTVV.

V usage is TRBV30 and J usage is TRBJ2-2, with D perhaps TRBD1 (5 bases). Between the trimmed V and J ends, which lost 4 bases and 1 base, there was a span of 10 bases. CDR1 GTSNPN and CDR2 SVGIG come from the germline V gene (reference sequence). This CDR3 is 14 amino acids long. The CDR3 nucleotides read TGTGCCTGGATGCAGGGTGTGAACACCGGGGAGCTGTTTTTT. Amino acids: CAWMQGVNTGELFF.

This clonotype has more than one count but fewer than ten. The CDR3 reads CASSRSPEGETQYF. The CDR3 bases are TGTGCCAGCAGCCGAAGTCCCGAAGGGGAGACCCAGTACTTC. The gene calls are TRBV6-5 and TRBJ2-5; D remains unclear. The germline V gene encodes CDR1 MNHEY and CDR2 SVGAGI. V lost 6 bases to trimming and J lost 5 bases, with 16 bases between them. This CDR3 spans 14 amino acids.

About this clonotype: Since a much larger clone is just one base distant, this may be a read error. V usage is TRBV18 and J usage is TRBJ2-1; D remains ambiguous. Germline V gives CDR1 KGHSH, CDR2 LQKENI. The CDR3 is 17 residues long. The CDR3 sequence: CASSPPTLLSSYKEQFF. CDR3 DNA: TGTGCCAGCTCACCCCCGACGTTATTAAGCTCCTACAAAGAGCAGTTCTTC. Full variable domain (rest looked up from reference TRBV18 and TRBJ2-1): NAGVMQNPRHLVRRRGQEARLRCSPMKGHSHVYWYRQLPEEGLKFMVYLQKENIIDESGMPKERFSAEFPKEGPSILRIQQVVRGDSAAYFCASSPPTLLSSYKEQFFGPGTRLTVL.

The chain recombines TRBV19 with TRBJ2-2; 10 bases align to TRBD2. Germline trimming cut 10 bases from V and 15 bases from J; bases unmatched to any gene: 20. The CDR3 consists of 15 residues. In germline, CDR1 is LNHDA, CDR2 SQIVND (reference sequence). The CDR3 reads CATTEREGPFRFVFF. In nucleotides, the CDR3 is TGTGCCACGACGGAGCGGGAGGGCCCCTTTCGTTTTGTGTTTTTT.

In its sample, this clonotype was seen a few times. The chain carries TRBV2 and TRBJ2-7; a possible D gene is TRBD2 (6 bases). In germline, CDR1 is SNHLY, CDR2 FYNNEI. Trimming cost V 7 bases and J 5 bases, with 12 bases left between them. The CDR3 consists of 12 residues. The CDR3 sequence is CASMGGPHEQYF. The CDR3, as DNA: TGTGCCAGCATGGGGGGACCCCACGAGCAGTACTTC.

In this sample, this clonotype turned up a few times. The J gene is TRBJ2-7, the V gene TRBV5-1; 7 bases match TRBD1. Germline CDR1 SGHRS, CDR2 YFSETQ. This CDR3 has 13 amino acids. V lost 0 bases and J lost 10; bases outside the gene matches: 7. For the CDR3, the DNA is TGCGCCAGCAGCTTGGGACAGGGAACACCTCAGTACTTC. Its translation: CASSLGQGTPQYF. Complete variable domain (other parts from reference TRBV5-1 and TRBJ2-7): KAGVTQTPRYLIKTRGQQVTLSCSPISGHRSVSWYQQTPGQGLQFLFEYFSETQRNKGNFPGRFSGRQFSNSRSEMNVSTLELGDSALYLCASSLGQGTPQYFGPGTRLTVT.

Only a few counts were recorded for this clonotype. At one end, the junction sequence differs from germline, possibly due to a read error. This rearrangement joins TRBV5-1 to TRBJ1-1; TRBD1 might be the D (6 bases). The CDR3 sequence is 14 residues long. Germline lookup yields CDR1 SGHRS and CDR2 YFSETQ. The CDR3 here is CASSSTGKNTEVFF. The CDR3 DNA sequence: TGCGCCAGCAGCTCAACAGGGAAGAACACTGAAGTTTTCTTT. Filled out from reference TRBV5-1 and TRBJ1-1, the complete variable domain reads KAGVTQTPRYLIKTRGQQVTLSCSPISGHRSVSWYQQTPGQGLQFLFEYFSETQRNKGNFPGRFSGRQFSNSRSEMNVSTLELGDSALYLCASSSTGKNTEVFFGQGTRLTVV.

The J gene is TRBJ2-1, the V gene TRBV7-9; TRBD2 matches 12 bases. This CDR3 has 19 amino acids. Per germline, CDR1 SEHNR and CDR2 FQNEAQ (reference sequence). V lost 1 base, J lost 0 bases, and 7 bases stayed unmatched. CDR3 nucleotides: TGTGCCAGCAGCTTAGGACGGCTAGCGGGAGGGAGCTCCTACAATGAGCAGTTCTTC. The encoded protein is CASSLGRLAGGSSYNEQFF.

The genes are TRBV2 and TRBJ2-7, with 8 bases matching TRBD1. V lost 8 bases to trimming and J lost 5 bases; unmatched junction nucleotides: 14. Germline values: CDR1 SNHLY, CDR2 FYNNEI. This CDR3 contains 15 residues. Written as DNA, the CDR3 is TGTGCCAGCGTACCCGTGGACAGGGATATTGACGAGCAGTACTTC. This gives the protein CASVPVDRDIDEQYF.

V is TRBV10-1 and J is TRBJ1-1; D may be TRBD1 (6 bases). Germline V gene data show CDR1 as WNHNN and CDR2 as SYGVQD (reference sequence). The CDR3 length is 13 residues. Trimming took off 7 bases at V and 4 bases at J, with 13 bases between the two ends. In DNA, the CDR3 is TGCGCCAGCAAGCAGGGGACCGGCACTGAAGCTTTCTTT. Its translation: CASKQGTGTEAFF.

DNA of the CDR3: TGTGCCAGTAGTGCGTGGGGCGAGCAGTACTTC. It is translated as CASSAWGEQYF. The chain recombines TRBV19 with TRBJ2-7, with D unclear. This CDR3 is built from 11 residues. The germline CDR1 and CDR2 sequences are LNHDA and SQIVND (reference sequence). Trimming took 5 bases from V and 6 from J, leaving 8 bases between them.

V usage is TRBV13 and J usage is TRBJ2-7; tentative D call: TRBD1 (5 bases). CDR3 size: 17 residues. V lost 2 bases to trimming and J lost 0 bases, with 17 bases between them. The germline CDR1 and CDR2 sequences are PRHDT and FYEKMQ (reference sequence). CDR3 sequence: CASSLSSQTDYSYEQYF. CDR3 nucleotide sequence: TGTGCCAGCAGCTTATCTTCCCAGACAGATTACTCCTACGAGCAGTACTTC.

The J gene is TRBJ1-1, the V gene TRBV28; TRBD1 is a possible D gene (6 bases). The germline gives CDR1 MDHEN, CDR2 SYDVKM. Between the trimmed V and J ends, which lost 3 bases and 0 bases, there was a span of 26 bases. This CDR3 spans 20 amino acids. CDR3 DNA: TGTGCCAGCAGTTTCCTCTCCTTTGCGGGGGCCGCACAGATGAACACTGAAGCTTTCTTT. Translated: CASSFLSFAGAAQMNTEAFF.

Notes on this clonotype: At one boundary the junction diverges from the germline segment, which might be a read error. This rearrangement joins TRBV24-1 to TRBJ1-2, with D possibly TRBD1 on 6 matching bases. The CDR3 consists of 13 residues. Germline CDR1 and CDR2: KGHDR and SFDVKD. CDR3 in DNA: TGTGCCACCAGTGATTCGGCAGGGGATGGCTATACCTTC. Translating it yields CATSDSAGDGYTF.

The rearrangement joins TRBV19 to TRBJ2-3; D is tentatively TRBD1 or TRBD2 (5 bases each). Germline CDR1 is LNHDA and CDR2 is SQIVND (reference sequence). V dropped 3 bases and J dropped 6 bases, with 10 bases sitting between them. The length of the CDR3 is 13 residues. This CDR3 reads CASSMGPRDTQYF. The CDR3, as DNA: TGTGCCAGTAGTATGGGACCCAGGGATACGCAGTATTTT.

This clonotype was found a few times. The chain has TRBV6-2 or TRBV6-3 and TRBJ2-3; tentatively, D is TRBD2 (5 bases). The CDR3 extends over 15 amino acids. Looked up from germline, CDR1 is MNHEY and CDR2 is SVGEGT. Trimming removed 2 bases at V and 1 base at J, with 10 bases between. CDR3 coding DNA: TGTGCCAGCAGTTACCCGCCGGAGGGCACAGATACGCAGTATTTT. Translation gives CASSYPPEGTDTQYF.

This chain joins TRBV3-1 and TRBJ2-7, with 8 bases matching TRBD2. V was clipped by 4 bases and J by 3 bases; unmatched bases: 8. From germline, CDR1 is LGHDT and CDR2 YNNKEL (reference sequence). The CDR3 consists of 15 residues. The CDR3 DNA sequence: TGTGCCAGCAGCCTTGAGGGACTAGGGGGCTACGAGCAGTACTTC. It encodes CASSLEGLGGYEQYF.